Below, 8 T cell receptor beta chains from the same sample are listed, as sequenced in a study of OX40 agonist ivuxolimab in advanced cancers. Libraries were prepared by immunoSEQ multiplex PCR; TCRdb keeps only in-frame clonotypes and omits some of them. The top ten clones hold about a fifth of a sample with around 30,000 clones, 82% of them seen once. Source: CD4+ or CD8+ T cells sorted from blood, taken in a trial of the OX40 agonist ivuxolimab. Every receptor here comes from an adult with an advanced solid tumor such as melanoma, head and neck, liver or kidney cancer.

This chain uses TRBV7-3 with TRBJ2-1; 7 bases fit TRBD2. Unmatched junction bases numbered 3, after V lost 4 bases and J lost 0 bases. The CDR3 has 15 residues. Germline values: CDR1 SGHTA, CDR2 FQGTGA. CDR3 in amino acids: CASSYLADSYNEQFF. In DNA form, the CDR3 reads TGTGCCAGCAGCTACCTAGCGGACTCCTACAATGAGCAGTTCTTC. Full variable domain (remainder filled in from reference TRBV7-3 and TRBJ2-1): GAGVSQTPSNKVTEKGKYVELRCDPISGHTALYWYRQSLGQGPEFLIYFQGTGAADDSGLPNDRFFAVRPEGSVSTLKIQRTERGDSAVYLCASSYLADSYNEQFFGPGTRLTVL.

J is TRBJ2-1 and V is TRBV6-1, with D maybe TRBD2 (6 bases). V was pared by 8 bases and J by 2 bases, with 7 bases between. The CDR3 spans 12 residues. Germline CDR1 is MNHNS and CDR2 is SASEGT. CDR3 in amino acids: CASRETYNEQFF. Written as DNA, the CDR3 is TGTGCCAGCCGGGAGACCTACAATGAGCAGTTCTTC.

The chain has TRBV27 and TRBJ2-2; 11 nucleotides agree with TRBD2. V lost 6 bases and J lost 4; bases outside the gene matches: 7. The CDR3 consists of 16 residues. CDR1 MNHEY and CDR2 SMNVEV come from the germline V gene (reference sequence). The CDR3 loop is CASRETGTSGTGELFF. DNA for the CDR3: TGTGCCAGCAGGGAGACCGGGACTAGCGGCACCGGGGAGCTGTTTTTT.

The chain couples TRBV5-1 to TRBJ1-4, with D unclear. The germline V and J ends were trimmed by 1 base and 6 bases, with 13 bases remaining between them. This CDR3 has 15 amino acids. Germline V gene data show CDR1 as SGHRS and CDR2 as YFSETQ. CDR3 loop: CASSLRAGSHEKLFF. The CDR3 DNA sequence: TGCGCCAGCAGCTTGCGGGCAGGTTCGCATGAAAAACTGTTTTTT.

J is TRBJ1-4 and V is TRBV30; no reliable D call. The germline CDR1 and CDR2 sequences are GTSNPN and SVGIG (reference sequence). The CDR3 extends over 13 amino acids. Between the trimmed V and J ends, which lost 0 bases and 7 bases, there was a span of 9 bases. The CDR3 DNA is TGTGCCTGGAGTGTGCTCTCCGGTGAAAAACTGTTTTTT. Its protein is CAWSVLSGEKLFF.

The V call is TRBV5-5, the J call TRBJ2-7; D remains ambiguous. There are 16 residues in the CDR3. Germline V gives CDR1 SGHKS, CDR2 YYEKEE (reference sequence). Trimming removed 0 bases at V and 0 bases at J, with 13 bases between. In DNA form, the CDR3 reads TGTGCCAGCAGCTTGGGGACGGGCTGGAGCTCCTACGAGCAGTACTTC. Its translation: CASSLGTGWSSYEQYF. Variable domain in full (rest from reference TRBV5-5 and TRBJ2-7): DAGVTQSPTHLIKTRGQQVTLRCSPISGHKSVSWYQQVLGQGPQFIFQYYEKEERGRGNFPDRFSARQFPNYSSELNVNALLLGDSALYLCASSLGTGWSSYEQYFGPGTRLTVT.

The V gene is TRBV5-1, the J gene TRBJ2-7, with 8 bases matching TRBD1. The CDR3 runs to 15 residues. Germline V gene data show CDR1 as SGHRS and CDR2 as YFSETQ. V was pared by 4 bases and J by 5 bases, with 11 bases of the junction left unmatched. The CDR3 DNA reads as TGCGCCAGCAGCCAAACCGGGGGACAGGCGAACGAGCAGTACTTC. Protein sequence: CASSQTGGQANEQYF.

The chain couples TRBV5-4 to TRBJ2-5; a possible D gene is TRBD2 (5 bases). Trimming shortened V by 4 bases and J by 2 bases, and 15 bases separated the two germline ends. CDR1 and CDR2 from the germline V gene are SGHNT and YYREEE (reference sequence). CDR3 size: 15 residues. The CDR3 here is CASSPEVRRQETQYF. The CDR3 region has the DNA TGTGCCAGCAGCCCGGAGGTACGGCGTCAAGAGACCCAGTACTTC.